This T cell receptor beta chain comes out of a study of T cell responses to AZD1222 COVID-19 vaccine. Study background: Pooled together were second doses at about 4 or about 12 weeks. Overall study findings and caveats: Donors in the cohort were predominantly white British and more often female, and clonal diversity was possibly underestimated. Of spike-specific TCRs, nearly half reportedly target regions left unmutated in variants.

Note on this clone: The antigen remains unidentified.

The table came from immunoSEQ multiplex PCR; TCRdb's copy has only in-frame clones and leaves some out. The repertoire holds about 150,000 clones, 92% seen once, with 3.5% to 4.5% in the top ten. The CDR3 has 14 residues. Germline CDR1 MNHEY, CDR2 SMNVEV (reference sequence). V was cut by 6 bases and J by 2 bases, with 13 bases left in between. The sequencing used peripheral blood, collected on day 0 of AZD1222 vaccination. This rearrangement joins TRBV27 to TRBJ1-2; possibly TRBD1 for D (5 bases). The clonotype comes from an adult in good health. For the CDR3, the DNA is TGTGCCAGCAGGCCTCCGGGACCGAACTATGGCTACACCTTC. It is translated as CASRPPGPNYGYTF.